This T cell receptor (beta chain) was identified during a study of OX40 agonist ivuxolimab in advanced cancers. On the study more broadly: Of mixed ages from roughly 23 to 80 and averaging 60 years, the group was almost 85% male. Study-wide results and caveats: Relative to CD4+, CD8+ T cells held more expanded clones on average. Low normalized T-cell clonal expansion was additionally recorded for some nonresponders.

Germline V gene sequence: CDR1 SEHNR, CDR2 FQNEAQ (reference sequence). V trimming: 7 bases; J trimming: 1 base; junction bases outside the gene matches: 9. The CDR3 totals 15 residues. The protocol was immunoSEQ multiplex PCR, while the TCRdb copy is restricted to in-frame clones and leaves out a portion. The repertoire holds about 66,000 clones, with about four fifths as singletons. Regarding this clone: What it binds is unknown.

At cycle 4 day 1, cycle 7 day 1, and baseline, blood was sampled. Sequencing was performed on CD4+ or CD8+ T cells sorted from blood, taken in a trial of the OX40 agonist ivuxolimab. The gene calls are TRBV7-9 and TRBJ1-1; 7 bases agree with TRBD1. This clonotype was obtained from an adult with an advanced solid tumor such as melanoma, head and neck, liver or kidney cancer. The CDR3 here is CASTIFGTENTEAFF. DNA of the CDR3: TGTGCCAGCACCATTTTCGGGACAGAGAACACTGAAGCTTTCTTT. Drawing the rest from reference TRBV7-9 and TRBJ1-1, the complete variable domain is DTGVSQNPRHKITKRGQNVTFRCDPISEHNRLYWYRQTLGQGPEFLTYFQNEAQLEKSRLLSDRFSAERPKGSFSTLEIQRTEQGDSAMYLCASTIFGTENTEAFFGQGTRLTVV.